A single sample is the source of the 9 T cell receptor beta chains below, sequenced in a study of OX40 agonist ivuxolimab in advanced cancers. The data were produced by immunoSEQ multiplex PCR, yet TCRdb's version contains in-frame clones alone and is incomplete. The sample shows around 33,000 clones, around 90% of them seen only once. The material sequenced was CD4+ or CD8+ T cells sorted from blood, taken in a trial of the OX40 agonist ivuxolimab. All receptors come from an adult with an advanced solid tumor such as melanoma, head and neck, liver or kidney cancer.

This clone was seen once. The V and J genes are TRBV9 and TRBJ2-1; TRBD2 agrees at 9 bases. Unmatched junction bases numbered 3, after V lost 0 bases and J lost 2 bases. The germline V gene has CDR1 SGDLS and CDR2 YYNGEE. This CDR3 comprises 16 residues. For the CDR3, the DNA is TGTGCCAGCAGCGTAGGTGCTAGCGGGGCCTACAATGAGCAGTTCTTC. Translating it yields CASSVGASGAYNEQFF. Combining the CDR3 with reference TRBV9 and TRBJ2-1 gives the whole variable domain DSGVTQTPKHLITATGQRVTLRCSPRSGDLSVYWYQQSLDQGLQFLIQYYNGEERAKGNILERFSAQQFPDLHSELNLSSLELGDSALYFCASSVGASGAYNEQFFGPGTRLTVL.

The J gene is TRBJ2-7, the V gene TRBV4-2, with D perhaps TRBD2 (7 bases). This CDR3 has 16 residues. CDR1 and CDR2 from the germline V gene are LGHNA and YNFKEQ. The V gene lost 6 bases and the J gene lost 4 bases, with 22 bases spanning the gap. CDR3 nucleotide sequence: TGTGCCAGCAGGGGGGGGGCAGGACTTTCCGAGTACGAGCAGTACTTC. Residues: CASRGGAGLSEYEQYF.

The V gene is TRBV5-1, the J gene TRBJ2-1; 13 nucleotides align to TRBD2. CDR3 size: 18 residues. J lost 1 base, V lost 3 bases, and 7 bases had no gene match. Germline V gene sequence: CDR1 SGHRS, CDR2 YFSETQ. The CDR3 protein is CASSWGVTSGRSYNEQFF. The CDR3, as DNA: TGCGCCAGCAGCTGGGGGGTGACTAGCGGGAGGTCCTACAATGAGCAGTTCTTC.

The V and J genes are TRBV4-1 and TRBJ2-7, with D unclear. CDR3 length: 13 residues. Germline assignment: CDR1 MGHRA and CDR2 YSYEKL. Trimming removed 2 bases at V and 3 bases at J, with 8 bases between. CDR3 region: CASSQPGRYEQYF. CDR3 coding DNA: TGCGCCAGCAGCCAACCTGGCCGCTACGAGCAGTACTTC.

This clone occurred a few times. This rearrangement joins TRBV4-1 to TRBJ2-1; the D call may be TRBD1 or TRBD2 (5 bases each). CDR3 size: 13 residues. CDR1 is MGHRA and CDR2 is YSYEKL in the germline V gene. V was cut by 8 bases and J by 9 bases, with 17 bases left in between. The CDR3 region is CASQAPGGVEQFF. In DNA form, the CDR3 reads TGCGCCAGCCAGGCGCCTGGGGGTGTTGAGCAGTTCTTC.

The rearrangement joins TRBV28 to TRBJ1-1; 7 nucleotides align to TRBD1. From germline, CDR1 is MDHEN and CDR2 SYDVKM. This CDR3 is 14 amino acids long. Trimming cost V 5 bases and J 0 bases; bases outside gene matches: 3. Here the CDR3 DNA reads TGTGCCAGCAGTAGGGACAGCATGAACACTGAAGCTTTCTTT. It encodes CASSRDSMNTEAFF.

V gene TRBV30 combines with J gene TRBJ2-6; D is unresolved. Trimming cost V 6 bases and J 3 bases, with 3 bases left between them. Looked up from germline, CDR1 is GTSNPN and CDR2 is SVGIG (reference sequence). This CDR3 comprises 11 residues. The DNA of the CDR3 is TGTGCCTGTGGTGGGGCCAACGTCCTGACTTTC. This codes for CACGGANVLTF.

The chain has TRBV27 and TRBJ2-3; a possible D gene is TRBD1 (6 bases). V was clipped by 3 bases and J by 14 bases, with 18 bases between them. CDR1 and CDR2 from the germline V gene are MNHEY and SMNVEV (reference sequence). This CDR3 contains 13 residues. CDR3 region: CASSLYGQSHPYF. The CDR3 nucleotides read TGTGCCAGCAGTTTGTACGGACAGTCTCATCCGTATTTT.

This clone was found a few times. J is TRBJ1-1 and V is TRBV9; no definite D call. The V gene lost 2 bases and the J gene lost 1 base, with 6 bases spanning the gap. This CDR3 comprises 13 residues. Germline values: CDR1 SGDLS, CDR2 YYNGEE. CDR3 in amino acids: CASSVARNTEAFF. The DNA of the CDR3 is TGTGCCAGCAGCGTTGCTCGGAACACTGAAGCTTTCTTT.